What follows are 30 T cell receptor beta chains derived from one specimen sequenced in a study of T cell responses to AZD1222 COVID-19 vaccine. Libraries were prepared by immunoSEQ multiplex PCR; TCRdb keeps only in-frame clonotypes and omits some of them. The sample holds 100,000 to 150,000 clones, roughly 88% seen once. Sequences were derived from peripheral blood, sampled on day 0 of AZD1222 vaccination. Receptors originate from an adult in good health.

J is TRBJ1-3 and V is TRBV5-1, with D tentatively TRBD1 (5 bases). The germline CDR1 and CDR2 sequences are SGHRS and YFSETQ. V dropped 1 base and J dropped 0 bases, with 17 bases sitting between them. This CDR3 comprises 18 residues. The DNA for the CDR3 is TGCGCCAGCAGCTTGAATTACCGGGGCCAGAGCTCTGGAAACACCATATATTTT. Residues: CASSLNYRGQSSGNTIYF.

This rearrangement joins TRBV19 to TRBJ2-3, with D maybe TRBD2 (6 bases). V lost 4 bases, J lost 12 bases, and 17 bases lay in between. This CDR3 region has 13 residues. Germline loops: CDR1 LNHDA, CDR2 SQIVND (reference sequence). CDR3 DNA sequence: TGTGCCAGTAGTACGGGACTCGGGGTTAGTCAGTATTTT. Translated, it gives CASSTGLGVSQYF.

V is TRBV18 and J is TRBJ2-7; 8 bases are shared with TRBD1. With 4 bases clipped from V and 2 bases from J, the junction kept 7 bases outside the gene matches. This CDR3 contains 15 residues. The germline V gene has CDR1 KGHSH and CDR2 LQKENI. CDR3 bases: TGTGCCAGCTCACAAGGGACAGGACCAACCTACGAGCAGTACTTC. Encoded protein: CASSQGTGPTYEQYF.

This clone showed up just once. The rearrangement links TRBV27 to TRBJ1-6; no firm D call. The length of the CDR3 is 13 residues. Germline lookup yields CDR1 MNHEY and CDR2 SMNVEV (reference sequence). Trimming took off 3 bases at V and 7 bases at J, with 7 bases between the two ends. In nucleotides, the CDR3 is TGTGCCAGCAGTTTCTATTCCAATTCACCCCTCCACTTT. It specifies CASSFYSNSPLHF.

The V gene is TRBV2, the J gene TRBJ2-4; 12 bases align to TRBD1. Germline trimming cut 6 bases from V and 0 bases from J; bases unmatched to any gene: 3. Germline V gene data show CDR1 as SNHLY and CDR2 as FYNNEI. The CDR3 runs to 16 residues. The CDR3 loop is CASRGQGAVAKNIQYF. In DNA form, the CDR3 reads TGTGCCAGCAGGGGACAGGGGGCGGTAGCCAAAAACATTCAGTACTTC.

The chain employs TRBV27 and TRBJ1-4, with D hard to call. The V gene's germline CDR1 is MNHEY and CDR2 SMNVEV (reference sequence). The CDR3 length is 15 residues. V lost 5 bases, J lost 6 bases, and 16 bases lay in between. The CDR3 protein is CASSGAVAGYEKLFF. The CDR3 DNA reads TGTGCCAGCAGTGGAGCAGTGGCGGGATATGAAAAACTGTTTTTT.

The sample holds one count of this clone. The chain couples TRBV24-1 to TRBJ2-5; possibly TRBD2 for D (6 bases). V gave up 4 bases and J gave up 4 bases, with 15 bases separating them. The CDR3 spans 15 residues. Per germline, CDR1 KGHDR and CDR2 SFDVKD. For the CDR3, the DNA is TGTGCCACCAGTGACAGGGACTCCTCCGGAGAGACCCAGTACTTC. Its protein product is CATSDRDSSGETQYF.

The chain is built from TRBV5-4 and TRBJ1-6, with D maybe TRBD1 (5 bases). Per the germline V gene, CDR1 is SGHNT and CDR2 is YYREEE (reference sequence). This CDR3 has 16 amino acids. Deletions cut 0 bases from V and 0 bases from J, with 7 bases between. The CDR3 spells CASSLDRSSYNSPLHF. CDR3 bases: TGTGCCAGCAGCTTGGACAGGAGCTCCTATAATTCACCCCTCCACTTT.

V gene TRBV12-3 or TRBV12-4 combines with J gene TRBJ1-1; perhaps TRBD1 as D (6 bases). This CDR3 contains 13 residues. V dropped 7 bases and J dropped 8 bases, with 17 bases sitting between them. The CDR3 protein is CASTPTGRGEAFF. CDR3 nucleotide sequence: TGTGCCAGCACCCCTACAGGGAGAGGAGAAGCTTTCTTT.

The chain has TRBV3-1 (or the pseudogene TRBV3-2) and TRBJ2-7; D remains unclear. The length of the CDR3 is 16 residues. Deletions cut 1 base from V and 0 bases from J, with 13 bases between. Germline-derived CDR1 and CDR2 are LGHDT and YNNKEL (reference sequence). CDR3 region: CASSQGVVRSSYEQYF. CDR3 in DNA: TGTGCCAGCAGCCAAGGAGTGGTCAGATCCTCCTACGAGCAGTACTTC.

This clone is a singleton in its sample. The chain couples TRBV5-1 to TRBJ1-1; no firm D call. CDR3 length: 14 amino acids. CDR1 is SGHRS, CDR2 YFSETQ, per germline. V lost 4 bases and J lost 1, with 11 bases in between. The CDR3 DNA reads TGCGCCAGCAGCCCCCAGCGGACGAACACTGAAGCTTTCTTT. Its protein product is CASSPQRTNTEAFF.

This chain joins TRBV9 and TRBJ2-1; D perhaps matches TRBD1 (5 bases). Germline CDR1 is SGDLS and CDR2 is YYNGEE. V lost 4 bases and J 1 base, leaving 12 bases between the germline ends. The CDR3 is 15 amino acids. CDR3 protein: CASSRQGVSYNEQFF. CDR3 bases: TGTGCCAGCAGCCGCCAGGGCGTTTCCTACAATGAGCAGTTCTTC.

Comment on this clone: At one of its ends the junction is not consistent with the germline gene, which may arise from a read error. The chain combines TRBV30 with TRBJ2-7, with 10 bases aligning to TRBD2. The CDR3 totals 12 residues. Per germline, CDR1 GTSNPN and CDR2 SVGIG (reference sequence). Here the CDR3 DNA reads TGTGCCTGGAGTCGAAGTAGCGGGAGGCCCGGCTTC. Protein product: CAWSRSSGRPGF.

The CDR3 nucleotides are TGTGCCAGCAGCCACCCTGGATTAGGCCGGTACGAGCAGTACTTC. Translated, it gives CASSHPGLGRYEQYF. The genes are TRBV14 and TRBJ2-7; D is unclear. The V gene lost 3 bases and the J gene lost 4 bases, with 16 bases spanning the gap. The CDR3 has 15 amino acids. In germline, CDR1 is SGHDN, CDR2 FVKESK.

The chain uses TRBV9 and TRBJ2-2; 7 bases agree with TRBD1. Germline V CDR1 and CDR2: SGDLS, YYNGEE. V trimming: 2 bases; J trimming: 0 bases; junction bases outside the gene matches: 4. The CDR3 loop spans 16 amino acids. The CDR3 DNA sequence: TGTGCCAGCAGCGTCCGGGACAGTTCGAACACCGGGGAGCTGTTTTTT. Its protein is CASSVRDSSNTGELFF.

The V and J genes are TRBV7-2 and TRBJ2-7; D is possibly TRBD2 (6 bases). Germline V gives CDR1 SGHTA, CDR2 FQGNSA. Trimming cost V 6 bases and J 9 bases, with 21 bases left between them. This CDR3 has 14 amino acids. The CDR3 is CASRSEEAGLRQYF. CDR3 bases: TGTGCCAGCAGATCAGAGGAGGCGGGGTTAAGGCAGTACTTC.

CDR3 region: CASSIDEAPNSPLHF. The CDR3, as DNA: TGTGCCAGTAGTATAGATGAAGCACCCAATTCACCCCTCCACTTT. V is TRBV19 and J is TRBJ1-6; D is ambiguous. The CDR3 loop spans 15 amino acids. Per the germline V gene, CDR1 is LNHDA and CDR2 is SQIVND (reference sequence). The V and J ends lost 0 bases and 7 bases respectively, with 10 bases between them.

The chain recombines TRBV9 with TRBJ1-3, with 8 positions matching TRBD1. Trimming at V came to 4 bases and at J to 6 bases, leaving 6 bases not matched to a gene. CDR3 size: 14 residues. Germline V gene data show CDR1 as SGDLS and CDR2 as YYNGEE. CDR3: CASSPETGANTIYF. The CDR3 bases are TGTGCCAGCAGCCCCGAGACAGGGGCAAACACCATATATTTT.

The CDR3, as DNA: TGTGCCAGCAGCTTAGCCCCAGGGCGGAGGGCCTATGGCTACACCTTC. It yields the protein CASSLAPGRRAYGYTF. This chain joins TRBV7-2 and TRBJ1-2; TRBD1 is a possible D gene (5 bases). V was shortened by 0 bases and J by 4 bases, with 15 bases between the two germline ends. The CDR3 length is 16 residues. CDR1 SGHTA and CDR2 FQGNSA come from the germline V gene.

The genes are TRBV5-6 and TRBJ1-2; D is perhaps TRBD1 (5 bases). Between the trimmed V and J ends, which lost 2 bases and 8 bases, there was a span of 13 bases. This CDR3 spans 13 amino acids. Germline V gene lookup returns CDR1 SGHDT and CDR2 YYEEEE. The CDR3 region is CASSFTGSRGYTF. CDR3 nucleotide sequence: TGTGCCAGCAGCTTTACAGGAAGTAGAGGCTACACCTTC.

This clone was seen more than once but under ten times. This rearrangement joins TRBV4-2 to TRBJ2-3; 11 nucleotides line up with TRBD2. CDR1 and CDR2 from the germline V gene are LGHNA and YNFKEQ. This CDR3 has 15 amino acids. V was clipped by 4 bases and J by 7 bases; unmatched bases: 7. Here the CDR3 DNA reads TGTGCCAGCAGCCGAGAATTAGCGGGAGGGAATACGCAGTATTTT. As protein: CASSRELAGGNTQYF.

J is TRBJ1-2 and V is TRBV5-5, with no clear D. Germline loops: CDR1 SGHKS, CDR2 YYEKEE (reference sequence). The V end lost 6 bases, the J end lost 4 bases, and 10 bases lay between the germline ends. The CDR3 contains 12 residues. The CDR3 DNA reads as TGTGCCAGCAATCGTTGGGGCTATGGCTACACCTTC. Translation gives CASNRWGYGYTF. Variable domain in full (rest from reference TRBV5-5 and TRBJ1-2): DAGVTQSPTHLIKTRGQQVTLRCSPISGHKSVSWYQQVLGQGPQFIFQYYEKEERGRGNFPDRFSARQFPNYSSELNVNALLLGDSALYLCASNRWGYGYTFGSGTRLTVV.

CDR3 sequence: CASSQEGAGGHEQYF. The CDR3 DNA sequence: TGTGCCAGCAGCCAAGAGGGAGCGGGAGGGCACGAGCAGTACTTC. The rearrangement uses TRBV4-2 and TRBJ2-7; TRBD2 agrees at 10 bases. V trimming: 0 bases; J trimming: 5 bases; junction bases outside the gene matches: 4. This CDR3 region has 15 residues. Germline V gives CDR1 LGHNA, CDR2 YNFKEQ.

This clone has a single count. A read error may produce the germline difference seen at one junction end. The chain carries TRBV7-2 and TRBJ1-5; no clear D gene. In germline, CDR1 is SGHTA, CDR2 FQGNSA. The CDR3 length is 15 residues. This CDR3 is CASSLVRGSSQPQHF. CDR3 coding DNA: TGTGCCAGCAGCTTAGTCCGAGGGAGCAGTCAGCCCCAGCATTTT. Variable domain in full (rest from reference TRBV7-2 and TRBJ1-5): GAGVSQSPSNKVTEKGKDVELRCDPISGHTALYWYRQSLGQGLEFLIYFQGNSAPDKSGLPSDRFSAERTGGSVSTLTIQRTQQEDSAVYLCASSLVRGSSQPQHFGDGTRLSIL.

The chain is built from TRBV12-3 or TRBV12-4 and TRBJ1-2; D remains ambiguous. V was trimmed by 6 bases and J by 7 bases, leaving 15 bases between them. This CDR3 is 13 amino acids long. CDR3 DNA: TGTGCCAGCAGCATTGGACTGCCGCGTGGCTACACCTTC. It specifies CASSIGLPRGYTF.

The CDR3 sequence: CASMGTPVQETQYF. For the CDR3, the DNA is TGTGCCAGCATGGGGACGCCCGTTCAAGAGACCCAGTACTTC. The rearrangement links TRBV28 to TRBJ2-5; D tentatively reads TRBD1 or TRBD2 (5 bases each). Between the trimmed V and J ends, which lost 7 bases and 2 bases, there was a span of 14 bases. The CDR3 is 14 amino acids. Germline V lookup: CDR1 MDHEN, CDR2 SYDVKM.

V and J are TRBV5-1 and TRBJ2-7, with D perhaps given as TRBD1 or TRBD2 (6 bases each). The germline V and J ends were trimmed by 3 bases and 4 bases, with 20 bases remaining between them. Germline-derived CDR1 and CDR2 are SGHRS and YFSETQ. The CDR3 spans 16 residues. In nucleotides, the CDR3 is TGCGCCAGCAGCTCACCACAGGGAACGGGGGCTTACGAGCAGTACTTC. This gives the protein CASSSPQGTGAYEQYF.

The J gene is TRBJ1-2, the V gene TRBV11-2, with no clear D. Germline CDR1 and CDR2: SGHAT and FQNNGV. The CDR3 has 15 residues. Between the trimmed V and J ends, which lost 5 bases and 2 bases, there was a span of 15 bases. CDR3 amino acids: CASSPTAGRNYGYTF. DNA for the CDR3: TGTGCCAGCAGCCCCACAGCGGGCAGGAACTATGGCTACACCTTC.

V gene TRBV30 combines with J gene TRBJ2-1; 12 nucleotides align to TRBD2. Trimming removed 3 bases from V and 0 bases from J; junction bases left unmatched: 15. Germline V gene sequence: CDR1 GTSNPN, CDR2 SVGIG (reference sequence). The CDR3 consists of 20 residues. CDR3 coding DNA: TGTGCCTGGAGCCCGTTGACTAGCGGGGGCCGTAGGAGCTCCTACAATGAGCAGTTCTTC. Its protein is CAWSPLTSGGRRSSYNEQFF.

The sample holds one count of this clone. J is TRBJ2-7 and V is TRBV6-5, with D possibly matching TRBD2 (6 bases). Germline V gives CDR1 MNHEY, CDR2 SVGAGI. The germline V and J ends were trimmed by 0 bases and 11 bases, with 14 bases remaining between them. The CDR3 contains 13 residues. CDR3 loop: CASSYSKGTGEYF. The CDR3 nucleotides are TGTGCCAGCAGTTACTCGAAAGGAACGGGGGAGTACTTC.